What follows are 12 T cell receptor beta chains derived from one specimen sequenced in a study of T cell responses to AZD1222 COVID-19 vaccine. Sequencing used immunoSEQ multiplex PCR; TCRdb keeps in-frame clones, though not all of them. In the table there are 90,000 to 120,000 clones, over 75% of which are singletons. This specimen consisted of peripheral blood, obtained on day 0 of AZD1222 vaccination. Receptor source: an adult in good health.

The chain carries TRBV7-9 and TRBJ1-6, with D hard to call. The CDR3 totals 15 residues. Germline loops: CDR1 SEHNR, CDR2 FQNEAQ (reference sequence). Deletions cut 6 bases from V and 5 bases from J, with 14 bases between. This chain's CDR3 is CASRSIRGDNSPLHF. CDR3 in DNA: TGTGCCAGCAGATCAATCCGCGGGGATAATTCACCCCTCCACTTT.

V usage is TRBV5-4 and J usage is TRBJ2-2, with TRBD2 as a possible D gene (7 bases). Germline V gene lookup returns CDR1 SGHNT and CDR2 YYREEE (reference sequence). The V end lost 2 bases, the J end lost 3 bases, and 11 bases lay between the germline ends. The CDR3 has 15 residues. This chain's CDR3 is CASSFGGRDTGELFF. In DNA, the CDR3 is TGTGCCAGCAGCTTCGGGGGGCGCGACACCGGGGAGCTGTTTTTT.

The chain is built from TRBV5-1 and TRBJ2-1, with 10 nucleotides matching TRBD2. The CDR3 spans 15 residues. Germline CDR1 and CDR2: SGHRS and YFSETQ. The V gene end was trimmed by 2 bases and the J gene end by 5 bases; junction bases not matched to a gene: 4. The CDR3 here is CASSLLLAGNNEQFF. CDR3 coding DNA: TGCGCCAGCAGCTTATTACTAGCGGGGAACAATGAGCAGTTCTTC.

The rearrangement links TRBV3-1 (or the pseudogene TRBV3-2) to TRBJ1-2; D not certain. Trimming removed 0 bases from V and 6 bases from J, with 17 bases in between. Per the germline V gene, CDR1 is LGHDT and CDR2 is YNNKEL (reference sequence). The CDR3 length is 16 residues. CDR3 DNA: TGTGCCAGCAGCCAAGATAGCCAGGTGATACGGGATGGCTACACCTTC. Translated: CASSQDSQVIRDGYTF.

This chain joins TRBV9 and TRBJ2-7; D is uncertain. V was clipped by 3 bases and J by 0 bases, with 10 bases between them. This CDR3 contains 14 residues. Germline V lookup: CDR1 SGDLS, CDR2 YYNGEE. The CDR3 sequence is CASSAHRVSYEQYF. The DNA for the CDR3 is TGTGCCAGCAGCGCCCACCGCGTCTCCTACGAGCAGTACTTC.

The V and J genes are TRBV7-8 and TRBJ1-5, with D maybe TRBD1 (5 bases). The CDR3 runs 14 residues. With 4 bases removed from V and 2 bases from J, the gap between germline ends came to 9 bases. CDR1 and CDR2 from the germline V gene are SGHVS and FQNEAQ. The CDR3 is CASSSVGGNQPQHF. CDR3 bases: TGTGCCAGCAGCTCCGTGGGGGGCAATCAGCCCCAGCATTTT.

The V gene is TRBV6-5, the J gene TRBJ2-3, with D tentatively TRBD2 (5 bases). The CDR3 loop spans 13 amino acids. Trimming removed 8 bases from V and 6 bases from J, with 15 bases in between. Germline CDR1 MNHEY, CDR2 SVGAGI. The CDR3 DNA sequence: TGTGCCAGCGTACCATCGGGGAGCGATACGCAGTATTTT. Translated, it gives CASVPSGSDTQYF.

The genes are TRBV3-1 (or the pseudogene TRBV3-2) and TRBJ1-2; a weak D match, TRBD1 (5 bases). This CDR3 comprises 15 residues. Germline V gene data show CDR1 as LGHDT and CDR2 as YNNKEL (reference sequence). The V end was cut by 4 bases, the J end by 3 bases, with 15 bases between. In DNA, the CDR3 is TGTGCCAGCAGCCCCCGGCGGGGGGTTGACTATGGCTACACCTTC. Translated: CASSPRRGVDYGYTF.

The chain carries TRBV4-1 and TRBJ2-5; the match to TRBD2 covers 8 bases. The CDR3 has 14 amino acids. V dropped 1 base and J dropped 5; count of bases not matched to a gene: 3. Germline V gene lookup returns CDR1 MGHRA and CDR2 YSYEKL. The CDR3 nucleotides are TGCGCCAGCAGCCAAGGCGGGGGGTGGGAGACCCAGTACTTC. It yields the protein CASSQGGGWETQYF.

CDR3 loop: CASRRQVTQPQHF. The CDR3 coding sequence is TGTGCCAGCAGAAGACAGGTCACTCAGCCCCAGCATTTT. This chain connects TRBV27 to TRBJ1-5; the D gene is possibly TRBD1 (6 bases). Trimming shortened V by 6 bases and J by 6 bases, and 12 bases separated the two germline ends. Per germline, CDR1 MNHEY and CDR2 SMNVEV (reference sequence). The CDR3 is made up of 13 amino acids.

The rearrangement uses TRBV19 and TRBJ1-5; 7 nucleotides agree with TRBD1. The CDR3 length is 14 residues. The germline gives CDR1 LNHDA, CDR2 SQIVND (reference sequence). V shed 4 bases and J 6 bases; nucleotides not matched to a gene: 6. The CDR3 bases are TGTGCCAGTAGTAACAGGGGAGCAATTCAGCCCCAGCATTTT. Encoded protein: CASSNRGAIQPQHF. The full variable domain, completed using reference TRBV19 and TRBJ1-5, is DGGITQSPKYLFRKEGQNVTLSCEQNLNHDAMYWYRQDPGQGLRLIYYSQIVNDFQKGDIAEGYSVSREKKESFPLTVTSAQKNPTAFYLCASSNRGAIQPQHFGDGTRLSIL.

This clone was seen more than once but under ten times. The genes are TRBV6-5 and TRBJ1-2; D gene uncertain. CDR1 and CDR2 (germline): MNHEY, SVGAGI. The CDR3 length is 13 residues. V dropped 4 bases and J dropped 5 bases, with 11 bases sitting between them. The CDR3 region is CASSLGYGYGYTF. The CDR3 DNA reads TGTGCCAGCAGTTTGGGGTACGGGTATGGCTACACCTTC.